This T cell receptor (beta chain) derives from a study of sequential checkpoint blockade in melanoma. Treatment: randomized to nivolumab then ipilimumab (arm A) or the reverse (arm B). PBMC sorting kept live CD3+CD8+ cells without CD19 or CD56. The V gene's germline CDR1 is LNHDA and CDR2 SQIVND (reference sequence). The V segment lost 5 bases and the J segment 7 bases; nucleotides outside the gene matches: 14. The CDR3 totals 16 residues. Clones were sequenced by immunoSEQ multiplex PCR, and TCRdb holds only the in-frame ones, with some missing. The sample shows about 26,000 clones, roughly 80% of them seen only once.

This sequence joins TRBV19 and TRBJ1-2; 9 bases map to TRBD1. The sequencing used CD8+ T cells sorted from blood (inferred from file names), collected from a patient given nivolumab and ipilimumab in sequence. The source of this sequence is a human donor with melanoma. The CDR3 loop reads CASSLLPPGQGLGYTF. In DNA, the CDR3 is TGTGCCAGTAGTCTCCTCCCCCCGGGACAGGGTCTTGGCTACACCTTC.